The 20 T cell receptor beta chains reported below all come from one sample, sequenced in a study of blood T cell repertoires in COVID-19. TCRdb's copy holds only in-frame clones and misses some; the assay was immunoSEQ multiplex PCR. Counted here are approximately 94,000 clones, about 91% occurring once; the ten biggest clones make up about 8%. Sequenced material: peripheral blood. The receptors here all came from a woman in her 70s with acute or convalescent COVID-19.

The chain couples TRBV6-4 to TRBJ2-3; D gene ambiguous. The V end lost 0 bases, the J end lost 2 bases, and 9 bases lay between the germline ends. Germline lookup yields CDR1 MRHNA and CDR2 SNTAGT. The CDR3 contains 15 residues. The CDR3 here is CASSDSAGPTDTQYF. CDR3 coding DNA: TGTGCCAGCAGTGACTCGGCAGGCCCCACAGATACGCAGTATTTT.

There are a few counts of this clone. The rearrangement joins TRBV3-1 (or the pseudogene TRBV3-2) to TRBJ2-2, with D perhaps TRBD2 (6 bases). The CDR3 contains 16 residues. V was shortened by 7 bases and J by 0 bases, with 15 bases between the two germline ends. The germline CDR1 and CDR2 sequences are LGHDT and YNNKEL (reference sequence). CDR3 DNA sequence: TGTGCCAGCACCCGACTAGGAGAGTCGAACACCGGGGAGCTGTTTTTT. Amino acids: CASTRLGESNTGELFF.

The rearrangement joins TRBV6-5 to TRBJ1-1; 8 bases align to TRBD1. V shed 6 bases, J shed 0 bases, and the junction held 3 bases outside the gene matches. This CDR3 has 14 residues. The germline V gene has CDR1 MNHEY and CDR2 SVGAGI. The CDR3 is CASRRTGLNTEAFF. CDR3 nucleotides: TGTGCCAGCAGAAGGACAGGGCTGAACACTGAAGCTTTCTTT.

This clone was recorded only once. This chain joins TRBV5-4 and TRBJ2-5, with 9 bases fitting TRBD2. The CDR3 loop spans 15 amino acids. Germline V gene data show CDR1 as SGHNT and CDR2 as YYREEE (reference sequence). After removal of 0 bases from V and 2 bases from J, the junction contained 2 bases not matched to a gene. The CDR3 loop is CASSLGLADQETQYF. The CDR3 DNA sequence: TGTGCCAGCAGCTTGGGACTAGCGGATCAAGAGACCCAGTACTTC.

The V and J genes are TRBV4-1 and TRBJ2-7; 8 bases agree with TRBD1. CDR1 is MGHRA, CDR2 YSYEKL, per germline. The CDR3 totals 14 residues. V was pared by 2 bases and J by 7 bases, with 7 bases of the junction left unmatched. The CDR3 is CASSQTQGASEQYF. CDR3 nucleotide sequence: TGCGCCAGCAGCCAAACCCAGGGGGCTTCTGAGCAGTACTTC.

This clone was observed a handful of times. Here the CDR3 reads CASSGTRGDPSSYNEQFF. CDR3 bases: TGCGCCAGCAGCGGGACTAGAGGGGACCCGAGCTCCTACAATGAGCAGTTCTTC. The V gene is TRBV4-1, the J gene TRBJ2-1, with TRBD2 matching over 8 bases. This CDR3 has 18 amino acids. Germline-derived CDR1 and CDR2 are MGHRA and YSYEKL. With 5 bases clipped from V and 0 bases from J, the junction kept 12 bases outside the gene matches.

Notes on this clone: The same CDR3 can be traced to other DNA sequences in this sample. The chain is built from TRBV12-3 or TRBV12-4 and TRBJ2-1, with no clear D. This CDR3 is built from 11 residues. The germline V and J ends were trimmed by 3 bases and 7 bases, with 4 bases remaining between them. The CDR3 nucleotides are TGTGCCAGCAGTTTCCGGAATGAGCAGTTCTTC. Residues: CASSFRNEQFF.

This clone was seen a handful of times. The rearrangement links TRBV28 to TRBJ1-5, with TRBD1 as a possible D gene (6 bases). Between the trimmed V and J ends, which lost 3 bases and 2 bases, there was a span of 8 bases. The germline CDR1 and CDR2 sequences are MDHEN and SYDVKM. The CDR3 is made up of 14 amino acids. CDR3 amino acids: CASSFYRGNQPQHF. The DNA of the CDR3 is TGTGCCAGCAGTTTTTACAGGGGCAATCAGCCCCAGCATTTT.

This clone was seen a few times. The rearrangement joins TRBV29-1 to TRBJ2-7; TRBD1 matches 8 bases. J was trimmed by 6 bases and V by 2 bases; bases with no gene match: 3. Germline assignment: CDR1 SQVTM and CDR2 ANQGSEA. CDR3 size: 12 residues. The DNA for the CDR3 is TGCAGCGTTGAAACAGGGGGGCGCGAGCAGTACTTC. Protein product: CSVETGGREQYF.

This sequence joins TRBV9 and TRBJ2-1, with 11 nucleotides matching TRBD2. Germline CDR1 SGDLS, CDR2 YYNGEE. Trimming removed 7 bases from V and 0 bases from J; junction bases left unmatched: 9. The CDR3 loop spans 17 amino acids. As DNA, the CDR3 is TGTGCCAGCTCCCTAGCGGGGGGCCTGAGCTCCTACAATGAGCAGTTCTTC. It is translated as CASSLAGGLSSYNEQFF.

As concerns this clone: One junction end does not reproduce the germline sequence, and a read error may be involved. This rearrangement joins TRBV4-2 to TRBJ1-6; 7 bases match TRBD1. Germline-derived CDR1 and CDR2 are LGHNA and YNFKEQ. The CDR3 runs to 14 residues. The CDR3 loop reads CASSQALDPGQSFF. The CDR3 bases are TGTGCCAGCAGCCAAGCCTTGGATCCGGGACAGTCTTTCTTT.

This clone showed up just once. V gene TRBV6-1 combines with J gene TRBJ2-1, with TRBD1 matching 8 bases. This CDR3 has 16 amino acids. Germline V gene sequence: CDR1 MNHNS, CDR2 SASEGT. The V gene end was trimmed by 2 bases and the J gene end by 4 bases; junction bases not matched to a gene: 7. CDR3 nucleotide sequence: TGTGCCAGCAGTGAAAGGACAGGGTCTTTATACAATGAGCAGTTCTTC. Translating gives CASSERTGSLYNEQFF.

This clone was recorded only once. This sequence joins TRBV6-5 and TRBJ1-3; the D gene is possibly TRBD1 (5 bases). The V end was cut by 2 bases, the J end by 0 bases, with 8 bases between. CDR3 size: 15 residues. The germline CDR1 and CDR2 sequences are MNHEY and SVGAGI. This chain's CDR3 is CASSYQGLSGNTIYF. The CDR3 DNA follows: TGTGCCAGCAGTTACCAGGGACTCTCTGGAAACACCATATATTTT.

The CDR3: CASRLTPLATQYF. The CDR3 DNA follows: TGTGCCAGCAGACTGACACCTCTCGCGACCCAGTACTTC. This sequence joins TRBV6-5 and TRBJ2-5; D is ambiguous. Germline V gene lookup returns CDR1 MNHEY and CDR2 SVGAGI. The CDR3 extends over 13 amino acids. With 6 bases removed from V and 7 bases from J, the gap between germline ends came to 15 bases.

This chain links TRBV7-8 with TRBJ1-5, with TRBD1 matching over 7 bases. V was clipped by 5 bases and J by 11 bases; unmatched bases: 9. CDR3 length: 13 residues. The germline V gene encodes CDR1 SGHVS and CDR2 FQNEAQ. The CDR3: CASSARQGSTQHF. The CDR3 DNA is TGTGCCAGCAGCGCCAGACAGGGATCAACCCAGCATTTT. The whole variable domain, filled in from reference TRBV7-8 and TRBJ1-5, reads GAGVSQSPRYKVAKRGQDVALRCDPISGHVSLFWYQQALGQGPEFLTYFQNEAQLDKSGLPSDRFFAERPEGSVSTLKIQRTQQEDSAVYLCASSARQGSTQHFGDGTRLSIL.

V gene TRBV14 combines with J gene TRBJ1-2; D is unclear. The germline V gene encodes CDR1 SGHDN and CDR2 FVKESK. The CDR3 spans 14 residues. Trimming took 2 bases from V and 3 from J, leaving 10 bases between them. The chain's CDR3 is CASSQLRNHYGYTF. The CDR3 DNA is TGTGCCAGCAGCCAACTCAGGAACCACTATGGCTACACCTTC.

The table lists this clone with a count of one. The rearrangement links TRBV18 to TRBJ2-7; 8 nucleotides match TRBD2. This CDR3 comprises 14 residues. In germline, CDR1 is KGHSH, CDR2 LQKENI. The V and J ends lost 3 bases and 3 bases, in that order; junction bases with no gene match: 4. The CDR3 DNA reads TGTGCCAGCTCACCCGGACTAGCCCTCTACGAGCAGTACTTC. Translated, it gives CASSPGLALYEQYF.

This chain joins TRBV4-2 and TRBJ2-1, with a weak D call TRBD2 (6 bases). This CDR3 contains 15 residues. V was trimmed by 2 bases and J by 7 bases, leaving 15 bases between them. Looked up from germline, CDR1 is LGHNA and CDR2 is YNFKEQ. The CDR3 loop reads CASSQNGGPWNEQFF. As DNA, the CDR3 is TGTGCCAGCAGCCAAAATGGAGGGCCGTGGAATGAGCAGTTCTTC.

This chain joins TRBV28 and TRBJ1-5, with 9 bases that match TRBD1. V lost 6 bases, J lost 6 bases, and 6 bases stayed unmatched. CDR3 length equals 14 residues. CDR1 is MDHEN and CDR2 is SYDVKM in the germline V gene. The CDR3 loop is CASRRTGGVQPQHF. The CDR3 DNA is TGTGCCAGCAGACGAACAGGGGGCGTTCAGCCCCAGCATTTT.

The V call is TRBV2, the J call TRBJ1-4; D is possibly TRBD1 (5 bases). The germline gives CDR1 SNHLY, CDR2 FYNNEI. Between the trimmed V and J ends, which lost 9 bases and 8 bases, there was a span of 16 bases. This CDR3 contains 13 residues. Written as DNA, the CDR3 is TGTGCCAGTAATCTCTTCCAGGGAGAAAAACTGTTTTTT. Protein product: CASNLFQGEKLFF.